These T cell receptor beta chains were read from a single sample in a study of blood T cells in healthy people across ages. TCRdb analysed the 5' RACE reads with MiXCR anew, one entry per CDR3 protein. The sample comprises some 940,000 distinct CDR3 sequences, about 29% of which are singletons, and roughly 10% rests with the top ten. These records were also assigned to another study, of T cells of mothers and their children.

The sequenced material came from blood. These receptors all stem from a woman in her 40s in good health. CDR3s include the opening cysteine and the closing phenylalanine or tryptophan. A D gene is named only where the DNA matches it firmly. Size is omitted from some rows. Given values are once, few, many or a class for expanded clones.

clone_size: few; j_call: TRBJ1-2; d_call: TRBD1; v_call: TRBV11-2; cdr3_nt: TGTGCCAGCAGCTCCTTTGGACAGGGAAGCGAGAGGGGCTACACCTTC; cdr3_aa: CASSSFGQGSERGYTF
clone_size: few; j_call: TRBJ1-2; d_call: -; v_call: TRBV20-1; cdr3_nt: TGCAGTGCCATCCTATCTAACTATGGCTACACCTTC; cdr3_aa: CSAILSNYGYTF
clone_size: few; j_call: TRBJ2-5; d_call: -; v_call: TRBV5-1; cdr3_nt: TGCGCCAGCAAACCCCGCGGCGGAGGTGGAGAGACCCAGTACTTC; cdr3_aa: CASKPRGGGGETQYF
clone_size: -; j_call: TRBJ2-7; d_call: -; v_call: TRBV29-1; cdr3_nt: TGCAGCGTTGGGCCCCCTGGTAGTCGGCTAGCCAAGAACACTCAGTACTTC; cdr3_aa: CSVGPPGSRLAKNTQYF
clone_size: -; j_call: TRBJ2-1; d_call: TRBD2; v_call: TRBV20-1; cdr3_nt: TGCAGTGCTGAAGTAAGCGGGAGGGCTAACAATGAGCAGTTCTTC; cdr3_aa: CSAEVSGRANNEQFF
clone_size: -; j_call: TRBJ1-6; d_call: -; v_call: TRBV15; cdr3_nt: TGTGCCACCAGCAGAGATCTAGATGCGTCACCCCTCCACTTT; cdr3_aa: CATSRDLDASPLHF
clone_size: many; j_call: TRBJ2-5; d_call: -; v_call: TRBV30; cdr3_nt: TGTGCCTGTGATCGCAGCCAAGAGACCCAGTACTTC; cdr3_aa: CACDRSQETQYF
clone_size: -; j_call: TRBJ2-3; d_call: TRBD2; v_call: TRBV12-3/TRBV12-4; cdr3_nt: TGTGCCAGCAGTCCCGGGACTAGCGGAGGGGCGACAGATGTGCAGTATTTT; cdr3_aa: CASSPGTSGGATDVQYF
clone_size: -; j_call: TRBJ2-1; d_call: TRBD2; v_call: TRBV4-2; cdr3_nt: TGTGCCAGCAGCCGGACTCTAGCGGGCTCCTACAATGAGCAGTTCTTC; cdr3_aa: CASSRTLAGSYNEQFF
clone_size: few; j_call: TRBJ2-5; d_call: -; v_call: TRBV24-1; cdr3_nt: TGTGCCACCTCAGAATCGGGGGCCCTCCAAGAGACCCAGTACTTC; cdr3_aa: CATSESGALQETQYF
clone_size: -; j_call: TRBJ2-2; d_call: -; v_call: TRBV18; cdr3_nt: TGTGCTAGCTCACCGCAGGCCGGGGAGCTGTTTTTT; cdr3_aa: CASSPQAGELFF
clone_size: many; j_call: TRBJ1-6; d_call: -; v_call: TRBV5-1; cdr3_nt: TGCGCCAGCAGCCCGGACCCGGGGGCTCGCAATTCACCCCTCCACTTT; cdr3_aa: CASSPDPGARNSPLHF
clone_size: many; j_call: TRBJ1-1; d_call: -; v_call: TRBV21-1; cdr3_nt: TGTGCCAGCAGAGGACAGAAGACTGAAGCTTTCTTT; cdr3_aa: CASRGQKTEAFF
clone_size: few; j_call: TRBJ2-1; d_call: TRBD1; v_call: TRBV18; cdr3_nt: TGTGCCAGCTCGCGGGGGACAGGGGTTGGAGGAAACTCCTACAATGAGCAGTTCTTC; cdr3_aa: CASSRGTGVGGNSYNEQFF
clone_size: -; j_call: TRBJ1-2; d_call: -; v_call: TRBV5-6; cdr3_nt: TGTGCCAGCAGCTCTCTAGGCCAGGCCGGTGGCAATGGCTACACCTTC; cdr3_aa: CASSSLGQAGGNGYTF
clone_size: -; j_call: TRBJ2-3; d_call: TRBD1; v_call: TRBV6-6; cdr3_nt: TGTGCCGGCAGGCGTAGTCGGACAGGGAGTGCAGATACGCAGTATTTT; cdr3_aa: CAGRRSRTGSADTQYF
clone_size: many; j_call: TRBJ2-1; d_call: -; v_call: TRBV12-3/TRBV12-4; cdr3_nt: TGTGCCAGCAGTGCCTCATACAATGAGCAGTTCTTC; cdr3_aa: CASSASYNEQFF
clone_size: few; j_call: TRBJ1-5; d_call: TRBD1; v_call: TRBV6-2/TRBV6-3; cdr3_nt: TGTGCCAGCTGCCGGGACAGGGATGTCAGCAATCAGCCCCAGCATTTT; cdr3_aa: CASCRDRDVSNQPQHF
clone_size: -; j_call: TRBJ2-5; d_call: TRBD1; v_call: TRBV5-1; cdr3_nt: TGCGCCAGCAGCCACGGGACAGGAATTTTAGAGACCCAGTACTTC; cdr3_aa: CASSHGTGILETQYF
clone_size: -; j_call: TRBJ1-4; d_call: -; v_call: TRBV20-1; cdr3_nt: TGCAGTGCTAGAGATAAGCGCTGGGTCGCAACTAATGAAAAACTGTTTTTT; cdr3_aa: CSARDKRWVATNEKLFF
clone_size: -; j_call: TRBJ2-1; d_call: -; v_call: TRBV7-9; cdr3_nt: TGTGCCCGCATCTTGGGACAAAACAATGAGCAGTTCTTC; cdr3_aa: CARILGQNNEQFF
clone_size: few; j_call: TRBJ2-4; d_call: -; v_call: TRBV10-3; cdr3_nt: TGTGCCATCAGTGAAGGTGCAGGTAGCGAAAACATTCAGTACTTC; cdr3_aa: CAISEGAGSENIQYF
clone_size: many; j_call: TRBJ2-1; d_call: TRBD2; v_call: TRBV7-3; cdr3_nt: TGTGCCAGCAGCCCGTCCCCCACTAGCGGGGGCGATGAGCAGTTCTTC; cdr3_aa: CASSPSPTSGGDEQFF